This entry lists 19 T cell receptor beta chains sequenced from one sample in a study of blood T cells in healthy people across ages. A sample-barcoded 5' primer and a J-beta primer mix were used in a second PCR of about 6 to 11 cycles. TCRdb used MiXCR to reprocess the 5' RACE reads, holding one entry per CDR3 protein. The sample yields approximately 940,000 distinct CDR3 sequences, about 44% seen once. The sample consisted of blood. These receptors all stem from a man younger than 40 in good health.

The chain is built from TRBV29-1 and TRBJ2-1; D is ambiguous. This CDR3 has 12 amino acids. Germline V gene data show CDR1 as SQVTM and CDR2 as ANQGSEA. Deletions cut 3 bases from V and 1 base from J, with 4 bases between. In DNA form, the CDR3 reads TGCAGCGTTGATTTTTCCTACAATGAGCAGTTCTTC. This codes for CSVDFSYNEQFF.

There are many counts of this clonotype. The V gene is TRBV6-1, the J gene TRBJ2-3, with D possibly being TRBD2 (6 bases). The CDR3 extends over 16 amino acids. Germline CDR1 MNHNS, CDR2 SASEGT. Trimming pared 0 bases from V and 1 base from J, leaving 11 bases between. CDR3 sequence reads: CASSEAQGGGTDTQYF. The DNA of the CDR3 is TGTGCCAGCAGTGAAGCCCAGGGAGGAGGCACAGATACGCAGTATTTT.

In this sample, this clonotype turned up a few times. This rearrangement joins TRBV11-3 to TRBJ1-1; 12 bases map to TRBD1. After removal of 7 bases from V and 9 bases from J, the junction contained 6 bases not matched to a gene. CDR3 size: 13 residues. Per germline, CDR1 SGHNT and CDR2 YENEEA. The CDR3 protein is CASTPGQGAKAFF. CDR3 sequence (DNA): TGTGCCAGCACACCGGGACAGGGGGCGAAAGCTTTCTTT.

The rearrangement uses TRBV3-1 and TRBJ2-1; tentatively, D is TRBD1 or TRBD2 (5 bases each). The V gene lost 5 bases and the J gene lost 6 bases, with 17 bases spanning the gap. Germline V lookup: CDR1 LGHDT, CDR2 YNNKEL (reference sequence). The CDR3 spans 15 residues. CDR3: CASSLIGAGLNEQFF. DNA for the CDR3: TGTGCCAGCAGCTTAATCGGGGCAGGGCTCAATGAGCAGTTCTTC.

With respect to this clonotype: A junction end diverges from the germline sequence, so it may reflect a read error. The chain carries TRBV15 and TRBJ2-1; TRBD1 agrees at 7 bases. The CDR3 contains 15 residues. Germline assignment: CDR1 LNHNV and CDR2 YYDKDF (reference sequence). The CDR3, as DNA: TGTGCCACCAGCAGAGGGACAGGAGACTACAAGGAGCAGTTCTTC. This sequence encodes CATSRGTGDYKEQFF. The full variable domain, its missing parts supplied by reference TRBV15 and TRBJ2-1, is DAMVIQNPRYQVTQFGKPVTLSCSQTLNHNVMYWYQQKSSQAPKLLFHYYDKDFNNEADTPDNFQSRRPNTSFCFLDIRSPGLGDTAMYLCATSRGTGDYKEQFFGPGTRLTVL.

The CDR3 spells CSARDNREQFF. In nucleotides, the CDR3 is TGCAGTGCTAGAGATAACCGGGAGCAGTTCTTC. V is TRBV20-1 and J is TRBJ2-1, with D uncertain. Germline V gives CDR1 DFQATT, CDR2 SNEGSKA (reference sequence). CDR3 length equals 11 residues. Trimming removed 0 bases from V and 10 bases from J, with 7 bases in between.

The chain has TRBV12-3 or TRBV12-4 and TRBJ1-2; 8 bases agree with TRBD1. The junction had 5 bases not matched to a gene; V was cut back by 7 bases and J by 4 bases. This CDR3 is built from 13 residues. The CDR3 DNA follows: TGTGCCAGCACCATCAGGGGGCCCTATGGCTACACCTTC. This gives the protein CASTIRGPYGYTF.

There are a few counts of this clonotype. The CDR3 DNA follows: TGCGCCAGCAGCCAAGAGCGGAGCTCCGAAGATACGCAGTATTTT. Amino acids: CASSQERSSEDTQYF. This chain joins TRBV4-3 and TRBJ2-3; D is unclear. The CDR3 extends over 15 amino acids. CDR1 and CDR2 from the germline V gene are LGHNA and YSLEER. Trimming stripped 0 bases from V and 5 bases from J, with 12 bases between.

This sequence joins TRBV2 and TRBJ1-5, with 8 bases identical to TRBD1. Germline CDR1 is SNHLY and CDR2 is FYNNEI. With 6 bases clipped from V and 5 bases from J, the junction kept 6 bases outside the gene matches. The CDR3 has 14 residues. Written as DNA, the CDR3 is TGTGCCAGCAGCGGTGGGACAGGCTATCAGCCCCAGCATTTT. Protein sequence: CASSGGTGYQPQHF.

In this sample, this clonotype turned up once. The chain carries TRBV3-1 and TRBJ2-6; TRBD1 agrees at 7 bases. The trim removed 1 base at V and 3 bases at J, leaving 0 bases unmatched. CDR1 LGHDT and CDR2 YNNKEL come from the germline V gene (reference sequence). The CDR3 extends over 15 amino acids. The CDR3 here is CASSQGQGGANVLTF. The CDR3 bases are TGTGCCAGCAGCCAAGGACAGGGTGGGGCCAACGTCCTGACTTTC.

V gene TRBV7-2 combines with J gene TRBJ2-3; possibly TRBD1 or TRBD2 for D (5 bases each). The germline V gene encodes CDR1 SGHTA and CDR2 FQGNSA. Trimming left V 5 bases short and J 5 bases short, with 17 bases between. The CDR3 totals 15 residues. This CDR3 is CASSPGGTGKDTQYF. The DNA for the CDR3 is TGTGCCAGCAGCCCCGGTGGGACCGGGAAAGATACGCAGTATTTT. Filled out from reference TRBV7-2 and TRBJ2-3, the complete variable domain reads GAGVSQSPSNKVTEKGKDVELRCDPISGHTALYWYRQSLGQGLEFLIYFQGNSAPDKSGLPSDRFSAERTGGSVSTLTIQRTQQEDSAVYLCASSPGGTGKDTQYFGPGTRLTVL.

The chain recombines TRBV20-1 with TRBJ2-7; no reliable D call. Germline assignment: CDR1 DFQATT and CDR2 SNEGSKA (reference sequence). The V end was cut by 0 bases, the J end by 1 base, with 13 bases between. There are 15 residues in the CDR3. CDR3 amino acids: CSARDRVTKSYEQYF. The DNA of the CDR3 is TGCAGTGCTAGAGATAGGGTAACAAAGTCCTACGAGCAGTACTTC.

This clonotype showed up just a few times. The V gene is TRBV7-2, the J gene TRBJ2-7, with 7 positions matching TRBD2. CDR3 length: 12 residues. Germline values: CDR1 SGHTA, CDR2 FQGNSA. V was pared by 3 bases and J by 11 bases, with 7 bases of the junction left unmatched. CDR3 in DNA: TGTGCCAGCAGCTTCGGTCCGGCGGGGGAGTACTTC. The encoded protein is CASSFGPAGEYF.

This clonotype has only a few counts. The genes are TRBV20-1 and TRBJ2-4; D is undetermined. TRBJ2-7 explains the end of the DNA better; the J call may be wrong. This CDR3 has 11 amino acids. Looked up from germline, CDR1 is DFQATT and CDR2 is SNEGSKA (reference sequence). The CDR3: CSELRGYEQYF. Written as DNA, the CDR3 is TGCAGTGAATTGCGCGGCTACGAGCAGTACTTC.

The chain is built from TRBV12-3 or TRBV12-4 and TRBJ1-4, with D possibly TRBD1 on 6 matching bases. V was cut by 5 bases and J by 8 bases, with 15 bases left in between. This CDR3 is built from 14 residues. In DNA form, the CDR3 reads TGTGCCAGCAGTCGGGACATAGCAGACGAAAAACTGTTTTTT. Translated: CASSRDIADEKLFF.

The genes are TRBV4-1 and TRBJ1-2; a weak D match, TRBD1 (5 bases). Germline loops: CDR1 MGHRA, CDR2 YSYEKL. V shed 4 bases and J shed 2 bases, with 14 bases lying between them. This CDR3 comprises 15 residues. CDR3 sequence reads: CASSPIGPGNYGYTF. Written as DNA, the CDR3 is TGCGCCAGCAGCCCCATAGGCCCAGGGAACTATGGCTACACCTTC.

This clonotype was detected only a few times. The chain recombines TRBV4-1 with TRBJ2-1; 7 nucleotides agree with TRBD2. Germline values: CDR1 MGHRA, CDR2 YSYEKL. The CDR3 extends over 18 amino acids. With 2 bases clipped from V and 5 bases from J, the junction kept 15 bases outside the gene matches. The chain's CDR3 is CASSQRASGTSNDNEQFF. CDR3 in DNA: TGCGCCAGCAGCCAACGGGCTAGCGGCACTTCAAATGACAATGAGCAGTTCTTC.

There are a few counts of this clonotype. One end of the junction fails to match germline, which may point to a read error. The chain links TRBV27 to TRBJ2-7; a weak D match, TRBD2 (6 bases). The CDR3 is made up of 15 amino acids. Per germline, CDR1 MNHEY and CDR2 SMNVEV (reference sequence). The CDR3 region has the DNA TGTGCCAGCAGTTCACCCGGGACTGAGATTTACGTGCAGTACTTC. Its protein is CASSSPGTEIYVQYF.

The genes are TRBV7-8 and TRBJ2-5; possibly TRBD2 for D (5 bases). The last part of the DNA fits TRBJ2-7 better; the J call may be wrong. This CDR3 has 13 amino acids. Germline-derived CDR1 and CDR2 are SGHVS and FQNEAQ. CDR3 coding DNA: TGTGCCAGCGGAAGACGGGCGGGTCTCGAGCAGTACTTC. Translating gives CASGRRAGLEQYF.